This TCR beta chain was profiled in a study of blood T cell repertoires in COVID-19 (dated by TCRdb to the early 2020s). Regarding the research as a whole: Collaborator samples came from the United States, Italy and Spain and covered acute and convalescent phases of COVID-19. The dataset comprised deeply sampled blood TCRbeta repertoires from subjects exposed to, actively infected with, or recovered from COVID-19. The prospective study material was composed of cDNA or gDNA derived from T cells, B-cell-depleted T cells, or PBMCs. Where available, HLA class I and class II types were taken from metadata supplied by the sample provider and were not determined by assay-based typing. The repertoires were released in a freely available public database intended as a resource for research on the immune response to SARS-CoV-2. Sample metadata almost always included a de-identified subject ID, COVID-19 status, age in years and sex. The samples were drawn from the first 160 participants of the ongoing ImmuneRACE study and from 1,254 subjects provided by 6 global collaborators. Overall results and qualifications from the work: Clinical and demographic metadata were provided uncurated, with the amount varying by source and participant.

Participants in the prospective study were enrolled through a virtual design, were aged roughly 18 to 100 years, and lived in under 25 United States geographic areas. In the prospective study, cohorts were assigned on the basis of participant-reported clinical history obtained from a screening survey and a study questionnaire. In the prospective study, whole blood, serum and a nasopharyngeal or oropharyngeal swab were collected from each participant by mobile phlebotomists. Additional blood draws and questionnaires over an approximately two-month period could optionally be provided by prospective study participants. Before DNA extraction, blood samples from the prospective study were shipped at room temperature or frozen. Notes on this clone: This receptor's antigen is unknown. There are no base qualities to consult, and no much larger clone falls within one base.

There are 14 amino acids in the CDR3, from cysteine to phenylalanine inclusive. The CDR3 DNA has 42 bases and is translated from base 1. The germline V gene yields MDHEN for CDR1 and SYDVKM for CDR2. V gives up 11 bases and J gives up 4 bases, and the segment between their germline ends measures 17 bases. TCRbeta CDR3 regions were amplified from genomic DNA using the immunoSEQ Assay, a bias-controlled multiplex PCR. In the authors' own workflow: The number of nucleated cells in each sample was estimated from the amplification of reference gene primers within the assay. Sequence reads were collapsed and filtered to measure the absolute abundance of every unique TCRbeta CDR3 rearrangement. Productive Simpson clonality was computed per sample as the square root of Simpson's diversity index over productive rearrangements. This is the immuneACCESS table as TCRdb keeps it, with only in-frame sequences that have V and J called. A part of the clones is gone; compared with another copy, unresolved V genes explain less than half, and the rest is unexplained. The DNA was the basis for D and trimming; V, J and clone size are from that table. The sample profile shows a few hundred thousand clones; 90% of them were found once. Roughly 1.6% of the sample rests with the top ten.

The TCR was taken from a young woman with acute COVID-19. The rearranged chain carries TRBV28 and TRBJ1-4; the D gene cannot be resolved reliably. Material for sequencing was PBMCs or T cells enriched from blood (not recorded which). The CDR3 region has the sequence CASEGLGLNEKLFF. The sequenced DNA: TGTGCCTCCGAGGGATTGGGTCTTAATGAAAAACTGTTTTTT.